This TCR beta chain was identified during a study of shared clonotypes between healthy human individuals. The table lists this clone with a few counts. Method: immunoSEQ multiplex PCR; TCRdb's copy keeps in-frame clones and lacks some. The sample has around 720,000 clones; approximately 73% are singletons. V dropped 0 bases and J dropped 6; count of bases not matched to a gene: 9. This CDR3 contains 16 residues. Germline V gives CDR1 ENHRY, CDR2 SYGVKD. The V gene is TRBV10-3, the J gene TRBJ2-7; TRBD1 aligns across 9 bases. The sample comprised memory CD4+ T cells sorted from blood. The sample's subset: CD45RA-negative fraction. This receptor was identified in a woman between 25 and 40 years old in good health. DNA of the CDR3: TGTGCCATCAGTGAGTCGCAGGGGACAGGGTCACCCGAGCAGTACTTC. This encodes CAISESQGTGSPEQYF.